Given below is one T cell receptor (beta chain) in context. Antigen: not known. The sample originates from a study of cytomegalovirus exposure and HLA in healthy donors. Study conclusions and caveats: Cytomegalovirus association was assigned to approximately 160 TCR beta chains.

60 Vbeta and 13 Jbeta primers were used in PCR. Repertoires were generated with immunoSEQ multiplex PCR, while TCRdb's copy carries only in-frame clones and drops some. Among hundreds of thousands of clones, roughly 80% were seen once, and the ten largest hold around 6%. The source of this sequence is a man in his forties in good health and CMV-seropositive. The sample comprised PBMCs.

This CDR3 is CASSLGATGELFF. In DNA, the CDR3 is TGTGCCAGCAGTTTGGGGGCCACCGGGGAGCTGTTTTTT. The gene calls are TRBV28 and TRBJ2-2; a possible D gene is TRBD1 (6 bases). Per germline, CDR1 MDHEN and CDR2 SYDVKM. V was clipped by 3 bases and J by 4 bases, with 6 bases between them. The CDR3 loop spans 13 amino acids.